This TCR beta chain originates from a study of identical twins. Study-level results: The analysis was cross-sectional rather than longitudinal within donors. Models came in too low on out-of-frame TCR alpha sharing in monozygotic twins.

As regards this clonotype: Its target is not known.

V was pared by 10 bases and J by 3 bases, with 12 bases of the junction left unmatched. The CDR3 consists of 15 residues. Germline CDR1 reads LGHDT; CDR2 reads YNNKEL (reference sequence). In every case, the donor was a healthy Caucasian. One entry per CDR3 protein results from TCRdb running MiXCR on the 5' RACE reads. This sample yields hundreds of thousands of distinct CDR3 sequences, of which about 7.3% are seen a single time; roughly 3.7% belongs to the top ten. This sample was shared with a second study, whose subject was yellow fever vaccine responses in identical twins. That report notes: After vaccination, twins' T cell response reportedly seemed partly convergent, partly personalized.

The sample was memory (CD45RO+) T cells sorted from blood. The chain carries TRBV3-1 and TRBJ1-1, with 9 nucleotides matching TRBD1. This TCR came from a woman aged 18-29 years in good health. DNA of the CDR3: TGTGCCACCTCCCAAGAAAGGACAGGGGACACTGAAGCTTTCTTT. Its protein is CATSQERTGDTEAFF.